This entry lists 18 T cell receptor beta chains sequenced from one sample in a study of cytomegalovirus exposure and HLA in healthy donors. The primer mix had 60 Vbeta and 13 Jbeta primers. The table came from immunoSEQ multiplex PCR; TCRdb's copy has only in-frame clones and leaves some out. The sample consists of 250,000 to 350,000 clones, 80% to 90% of them appearing once. Material for sequencing was PBMCs. These receptors were taken from a man aged 35 to 55 in good health and CMV-seropositive.

This clone was picked up a small number of times. CDR3 residues: CASSTRGHREGYGYTF. The CDR3 DNA reads as TGTGCCAGTAGTACCAGGGGGCACAGGGAAGGCTATGGCTACACCTTC. The chain recombines TRBV19 with TRBJ1-2, with 8 bases identical to TRBD1. CDR3 length: 16 residues. After removal of 4 bases from V and 4 bases from J, the junction contained 11 bases not matched to a gene. Germline V gives CDR1 LNHDA, CDR2 SQIVND (reference sequence).

The chain has TRBV7-6 and TRBJ1-1; the D is unclear. CDR3 length equals 16 residues. CDR1 is SGHVS, CDR2 FNYEAQ, per germline. Trimming left V 3 bases short and J 4 bases short, with 18 bases between. The CDR3 protein is CASSFVIRESGTEAFF. In DNA form, the CDR3 reads TGTGCCAGCAGCTTCGTCATCAGAGAGTCGGGCACTGAAGCTTTCTTT.

The rearrangement joins TRBV2 to TRBJ2-3; 9 bases map to TRBD2. This CDR3 has 17 residues. Germline V CDR1 and CDR2: SNHLY, FYNNEI. The ends lost 0 bases at V and 4 bases at J; junction bases unmatched: 8. The CDR3 spells CASSEAFSGSGADTQYF. In DNA form, the CDR3 reads TGTGCCAGCAGTGAAGCTTTTAGCGGGAGTGGCGCAGATACGCAGTATTTT.

This chain uses TRBV6-1 with TRBJ2-7, with D perhaps TRBD2 (5 bases). Trimming pared 0 bases from V and 7 bases from J, leaving 13 bases between. Per germline, CDR1 MNHNS and CDR2 SASEGT. The CDR3 is made up of 14 amino acids. The CDR3 sequence is CASSEARSPGEQYF. The CDR3 DNA is TGTGCCAGCAGTGAAGCGAGGTCCCCGGGAGAGCAGTACTTC.

The CDR3 nucleotides are TGTGCCAGCAGTTGGGAGGACACCGGGGAGCTGTTTTTT. It yields the protein CASSWEDTGELFF. The chain recombines TRBV7-6 with TRBJ2-2; tentatively, D is TRBD2 (6 bases). The CDR3 loop spans 13 amino acids. CDR1 is SGHVS, CDR2 FNYEAQ, per germline. The V and J ends lost 6 bases and 3 bases respectively, with 8 bases between them.

This sequence joins TRBV19 and TRBJ1-4; 10 nucleotides agree with TRBD1. With 6 bases clipped from V and 10 bases from J, the junction kept 11 bases outside the gene matches. CDR1 is LNHDA, CDR2 SQIVND, per germline (reference sequence). The CDR3 contains 15 residues. This CDR3 is CASRSIRTGGGKLFF. As DNA, the CDR3 is TGTGCCAGTAGATCGATCCGGACAGGGGGTGGAAAACTGTTTTTT.

A few counts support this clone. This chain links TRBV4-1 with TRBJ2-1; TRBD2 matches 8 bases. CDR1 MGHRA and CDR2 YSYEKL come from the germline V gene. Trimming at V came to 0 bases and at J to 6 bases, leaving 10 bases not matched to a gene. The CDR3 extends over 17 amino acids. DNA for the CDR3: TGCGCCAGCAGCCAAGATGGGACTAGTCACCTGGTCAATGAGCAGTTCTTC. It specifies CASSQDGTSHLVNEQFF.

The chain joins TRBV19 to TRBJ1-5, with TRBD1 identical over 8 bases. The CDR3 loop spans 16 amino acids. Unmatched junction bases numbered 5, after V lost 1 base and J lost 3 bases. From germline, CDR1 is LNHDA and CDR2 SQIVND (reference sequence). This chain's CDR3 is CASSIGSGGINQPQHF. DNA of the CDR3: TGTGCCAGTAGTATAGGTTCAGGGGGCATCAATCAGCCCCAGCATTTT.

The CDR3 DNA reads as TGTGCCAGCAGTTACGCGAGGGCCGGTGGAAACACCATATATTTT. Translated: CASSYARAGGNTIYF. The rearrangement uses TRBV6-5 and TRBJ1-3; D not certain. Germline V gene sequence: CDR1 MNHEY, CDR2 SVGAGI. The CDR3 is made up of 15 amino acids. The V gene lost 2 bases and the J gene lost 3 bases, with 11 bases spanning the gap.

The J gene is TRBJ2-3, the V gene TRBV6-6; 11 bases line up with TRBD2. Germline V gives CDR1 MNHNY, CDR2 SVGAGI (reference sequence). CDR3 size: 12 residues. The V gene end was trimmed by 6 bases and the J gene end by 14 bases; junction bases not matched to a gene: 7. The CDR3, as DNA: TGTGCCAGCAGCTTGGCTAGCGGGAGGAGGTATTTT. Its protein is CASSLASGRRYF.

This clone was picked up a small number of times. The genes are TRBV19 and TRBJ2-7, with 10 bases matching TRBD2. Germline-derived CDR1 and CDR2 are LNHDA and SQIVND (reference sequence). This CDR3 contains 15 residues. V was pared by 3 bases and J by 2 bases, with 4 bases of the junction left unmatched. The CDR3 spells CASSILAGGAYEQYF. The CDR3 DNA follows: TGTGCCAGTAGTATTTTAGCGGGAGGCGCCTACGAGCAGTACTTC.

The chain has TRBV28 and TRBJ2-5; TRBD2 aligns across 12 bases. The germline V gene has CDR1 MDHEN and CDR2 SYDVKM. The junction had 12 bases not matched to a gene; V was cut back by 5 bases and J by 2 bases. This CDR3 has 18 residues. The CDR3 DNA reads as TGTGCCAGCAGTCCCTCCCTAGCGGGAGGGGGTTGGCAAGAGACCCAGTACTTC. As protein: CASSPSLAGGGWQETQYF.

The chain is built from TRBV4-3 and TRBJ2-5; possibly TRBD1 for D (5 bases). The DNA end is more similar to TRBJ2-7, so the J call may be wrong. The CDR3 consists of 16 residues. Germline V CDR1 and CDR2: LGHNA, YSLEER. CDR3 in DNA: TGCGCCAGCAGCCAAGATCGAACAGGTGATTCCTACGAGCAGTACTTC. As protein: CASSQDRTGDSYEQYF.

V and J are TRBV7-6 and TRBJ2-3; 7 bases line up with TRBD1. J was trimmed by 1 base and V by 3 bases; bases with no gene match: 1. The germline V gene has CDR1 SGHVS and CDR2 FNYEAQ. CDR3 length equals 14 residues. Here the CDR3 DNA reads TGTGCCAGCAGCTTTGGACAGGGCACAGATACGCAGTATTTT. Translation gives CASSFGQGTDTQYF.

The J gene is TRBJ1-2, the V gene TRBV5-1; 9 bases agree with TRBD1. The CDR3 consists of 16 residues. Looked up from germline, CDR1 is SGHRS and CDR2 is YFSETQ. The V gene end was trimmed by 0 bases and the J gene end by 4 bases; junction bases not matched to a gene: 7. The CDR3 is CASSLEGTGPSYGYTF. In DNA form, the CDR3 reads TGCGCCAGCAGCTTGGAGGGGACAGGGCCTTCCTATGGCTACACCTTC.

The chain carries TRBV4-1 and TRBJ1-3; D unresolved. The CDR3 covers 12 residues. Trimming removed 8 bases at V and 0 bases at J, with 5 bases between. From germline, CDR1 is MGHRA and CDR2 YSYEKL. CDR3 sequence: CASANSGNTIYF. The DNA for the CDR3 is TGCGCCAGCGCGAACTCTGGAAACACCATATATTTT.

The chain is built from TRBV5-1 and TRBJ1-3; no definite D call. The CDR3 length is 14 residues. From germline, CDR1 is SGHRS and CDR2 YFSETQ. V was trimmed by 1 base and J by 4 bases, leaving 9 bases between them. This CDR3 is CASSLRRAGNTIYF. As DNA, the CDR3 is TGCGCCAGCAGCTTGCGGAGGGCGGGAAACACCATATATTTT.

This chain joins TRBV27 and TRBJ2-7; D is possibly TRBD1 (5 bases). The germline V gene encodes CDR1 MNHEY and CDR2 SMNVEV (reference sequence). Trimming took 5 bases from V and 1 from J, leaving 12 bases between them. CDR3 length equals 14 residues. This CDR3 is CASSPRVGSYEQYF. The CDR3 nucleotides read TGTGCCAGCAGTCCCAGGGTAGGGTCCTACGAGCAGTACTTC.